Included here is one T cell receptor (beta chain) sequence, with context. Sequencing was performed with immunoSEQ multiplex PCR; in TCRdb, only in-frame clones are kept and a portion is missing. The table lists more than 85,000 clones, 70% to 90% of them singletons. The record originates from a study of T cell responses to AZD1222 COVID-19 vaccine. The ends lost 3 bases at V and 6 bases at J; junction bases unmatched: 2. This CDR3 has 14 amino acids. CDR1 and CDR2 (germline): ENHRY, SYGVKD. The material sequenced was peripheral blood, taken on day 0 of AZD1222 vaccination. V and J are TRBV10-3 and TRBJ1-2; 12 positions agree with TRBD1. This TCR came from an adult in good health. The CDR3 DNA sequence: TGTGCCATCAGTGAAGGGACAGGGGGCGATGGCTACACCTTC. Translating it yields CAISEGTGGDGYTF.